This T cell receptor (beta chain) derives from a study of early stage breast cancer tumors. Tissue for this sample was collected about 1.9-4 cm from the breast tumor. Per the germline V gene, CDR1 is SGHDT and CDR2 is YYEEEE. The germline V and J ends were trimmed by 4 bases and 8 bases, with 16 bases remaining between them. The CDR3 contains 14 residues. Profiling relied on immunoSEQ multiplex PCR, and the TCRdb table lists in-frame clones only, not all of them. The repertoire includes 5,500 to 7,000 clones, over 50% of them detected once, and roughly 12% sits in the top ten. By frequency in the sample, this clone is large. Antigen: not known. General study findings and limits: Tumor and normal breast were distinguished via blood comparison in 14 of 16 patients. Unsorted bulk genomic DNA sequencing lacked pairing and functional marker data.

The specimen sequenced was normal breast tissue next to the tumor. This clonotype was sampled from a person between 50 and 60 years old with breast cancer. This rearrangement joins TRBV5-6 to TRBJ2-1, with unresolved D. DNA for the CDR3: TGTGCCAGCAGCCCGTCATGGGGTTCCCATGAGCAGTTCTTC. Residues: CASSPSWGSHEQFF.